Listed below are T cell receptor beta chains from one sample, sequenced in a study of blood T cell repertoires in COVID-19. Produced via immunoSEQ multiplex PCR; TCRdb's table is partial and in-frame only. This sample has 400,000 to 500,000 clones, with about 88% found just once. The material sequenced was PBMCs or T cells enriched from blood (not recorded which). These receptors were obtained from a woman between 18 and 29 years old who had been exposed to COVID-19. CDR3s include the opening cysteine and the closing phenylalanine or tryptophan. The D gene is left open where the match is weak. The listing skips clone size in some rows; elsewhere it reads once, few, many or a size class.

v_gene,d_gene,abundance,j_gene,CDR3nt,CDR3aa
TRBV27,TRBD2,NA,TRBJ2-7,TGTGCCAGCAGCCCGGGACTAGCGGGCTTCTCCCAGTACTTC,CASSPGLAGFSQYF
TRBV12-5,NA,NA,TRBJ1-5,TGTGCTAGTGGTTTGGTACTCAGGCCACCACTCAATCAGCCCCAGCATTTT,CASGLVLRPPLNQPQHF
TRBV6-1,TRBD2,NA,TRBJ2-3,TGTGCCAGCAGTGAAGAACTAGCGGGAGGTCTCAGTACGCAGTATTTT,CASSEELAGGLSTQYF
TRBV9,NA,NA,TRBJ2-7,TGTGCCAGCAGCGTAGGACAGGGGTTCTCGAGCGGGACCTCCTACGAGCAGTACTTC,CASSVGQGFSSGTSYEQYF
TRBV3-1/TRBV3-2,NA,NA,TRBJ1-5,TGTGCCAGCAGCCAAGGGTCAGGGTCCAATCAGCCCCAGCATTTT,CASSQGSGSNQPQHF
TRBV29-1,TRBD1,NA,TRBJ2-3,TGCAGCGTCGGGACAGCCCCGGGCACAGATACGCAGTATTTT,CSVGTAPGTDTQYF
TRBV3-1/TRBV3-2,NA,NA,TRBJ1-1,TGTGCCAGCAGCCAGATACAGGGAACTGAAGCTTTCTTT,CASSQIQGTEAFF
TRBV5-4,TRBD2,NA,TRBJ2-1,TGTGCCAGCAGCCATAGCGGGCTGAGTTACAATGAGCAGTTCTTC,CASSHSGLSYNEQFF
TRBV30,NA,NA,TRBJ1-2,TGTGCCTGGAGTGTATCCGACTACTATGGCTACACCTTC,CAWSVSDYYGYTF
TRBV24-1,TRBD2,NA,TRBJ2-1,TGTGCCACCAGTGATTACTATACTGCGGGAGCCGGAACGAATGAGCAGTTCTTC,CATSDYYTAGAGTNEQFF
TRBV6-5,TRBD2,NA,TRBJ2-7,TGTGCCAGCAGTTCCGGGACTAGCGGTAGAGACGAGCAGTACTTC,CASSSGTSGRDEQYF
TRBV4-2,NA,NA,TRBJ1-2,TGTGCCAGCAGCCAGGCTAAAGAGGGCGCAGGCTACACCTTC,CASSQAKEGAGYTF
TRBV24-1,NA,NA,TRBJ2-1,TGTGCCACCAGTGAGTCGCTAAAGCAGGGGCCGTACAATGAGCAGTTCTTC,CATSESLKQGPYNEQFF
TRBV5-4,TRBD2,once,TRBJ2-3,TGTGCCAGCAGCCCCCTAGCGGGGGGGCCGGGAACAGATACGCAGTATTTT,CASSPLAGGPGTDTQYF
TRBV27,NA,NA,TRBJ2-2,TGTGCCAGCAGTTTGACGCGGGTTACCGGGGAGCTGTTTTTT,CASSLTRVTGELFF
TRBV11-3,NA,NA,TRBJ1-1,TGTGCCAGCAGCTTATTGTGCCCGACAGGTTCGGCCTTTGAAGCTTTCTTT,CASSLLCPTGSAFEAFF